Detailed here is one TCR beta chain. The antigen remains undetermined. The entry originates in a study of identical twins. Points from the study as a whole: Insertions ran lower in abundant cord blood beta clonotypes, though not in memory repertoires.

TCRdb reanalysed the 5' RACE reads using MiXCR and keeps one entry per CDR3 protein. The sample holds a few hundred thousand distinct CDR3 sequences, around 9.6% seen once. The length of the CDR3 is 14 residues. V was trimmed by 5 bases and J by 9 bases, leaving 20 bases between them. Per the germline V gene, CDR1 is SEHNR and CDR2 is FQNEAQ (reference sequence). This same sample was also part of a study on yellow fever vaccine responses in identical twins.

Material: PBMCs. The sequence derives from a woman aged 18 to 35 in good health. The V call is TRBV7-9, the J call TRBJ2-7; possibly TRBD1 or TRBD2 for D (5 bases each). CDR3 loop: CASSHRDLVAGQYF. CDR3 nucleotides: TGTGCCAGCAGCCACCGGGACCTTGTTGCCGGGCAGTACTTC.